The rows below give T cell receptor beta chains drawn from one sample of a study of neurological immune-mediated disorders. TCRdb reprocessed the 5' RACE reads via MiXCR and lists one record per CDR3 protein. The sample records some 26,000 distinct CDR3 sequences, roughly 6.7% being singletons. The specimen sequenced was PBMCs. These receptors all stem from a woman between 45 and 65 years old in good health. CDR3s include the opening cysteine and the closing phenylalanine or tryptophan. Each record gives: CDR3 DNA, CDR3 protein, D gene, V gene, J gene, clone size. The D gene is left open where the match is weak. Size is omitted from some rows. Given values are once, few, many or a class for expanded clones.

TGTGCCAGCAGGGAGGAGGGGAATTCACCCCTCCACTTT,CASREEGNSPLHF,NA,TRBV2,TRBJ1-6,many
TGTGCCACCAGTGACAGCGGACAGGGTAGGGGTCAGCCCCAGCATTTT,CATSDSGQGRGQPQHF,TRBD1,TRBV24-1,TRBJ1-5,NA
TGTGCCAGCAGTCTGACAGAGGATCAGCCCCAGCATTTT,CASSLTEDQPQHF,NA,TRBV12-3/TRBV12-4,TRBJ1-5,many
TGTGCCAGCAGCCCAGGACAGGGTCCTGGAAACACCATATATTTT,CASSPGQGPGNTIYF,TRBD1,TRBV11-3,TRBJ1-3,many
TGTGCCAGCAGCTTAGCGTGGGGCGGGTGGGGGAGCGGCACAGATACGCAGTATTTT,CASSLAWGGWGSGTDTQYF,NA,TRBV7-2,TRBJ2-3,many
TGCAGTGCTCGTGGACCCAACACTGAAGCTTTCTTT,CSARGPNTEAFF,NA,TRBV20-1,TRBJ1-1,many
TGTGCCAGCAGTCAAGACAGGGGACGCACAGATACGCAGTATTTT,CASSQDRGRTDTQYF,TRBD1,TRBV6-6,TRBJ2-3,NA
TGTGCCAGCAGGGACACCGCCGGGACTAGCGGGAGCGCCTACGAGCAGTACTTC,CASRDTAGTSGSAYEQYF,TRBD2,TRBV28,TRBJ2-7,many
TGTGCCATCAGAGGGAAATGGGACAGTGCTTACAATGAGCAGTTCTTC,CAIRGKWDSAYNEQFF,TRBD1,TRBV10-3,TRBJ2-1,many
TGCGCCAGCAGCCATATCGGGGAAAATCAGCCCCAGCATTTT,CASSHIGENQPQHF,NA,TRBV4-1,TRBJ1-5,many
TGTGCCAGCAGTGAAGACGTTCCCACGTCGGCCTACAATGAGCAGTTCTTC,CASSEDVPTSAYNEQFF,NA,TRBV2,TRBJ2-1,many
TGCAGTGCTAGATCGGGATTCACAGATACGCAGTATTTT,CSARSGFTDTQYF,NA,TRBV20-1,TRBJ2-3,few
TGTGCCAGCAGCTTGGGGACAGGGGGCCGAGAGACCCAGTACTTC,CASSLGTGGRETQYF,TRBD1,TRBV5-5,TRBJ2-5,many
TGTGCCAGCAGTCGATCACAGGGGCCCCCCTACGAGCAGTACTTC,CASSRSQGPPYEQYF,TRBD1,TRBV6-6,TRBJ2-7,many
TGTGCCAGCAGCTTGCTCACCGGGGAGCTGTTTTTT,CASSLLTGELFF,NA,TRBV5-6,TRBJ2-2,many
TGCAGCGTTGCCGGGAAGAACACTGAAGCTTTCTTT,CSVAGKNTEAFF,NA,TRBV29-1,TRBJ1-1,many
TGTGCCAGCAGTACGGACGGAGAGCAGTTCTTC,CASSTDGEQFF,NA,TRBV5-6,TRBJ2-1,many
TGCGCCAGCAAGACTAGCCCGAAAGTACAAGAGACCCAGTACTTC,CASKTSPKVQETQYF,TRBD2,TRBV5-1,TRBJ2-5,many
TGTGCCAGCAGCCTGGGACGGACCTATGGCTACACCTTC,CASSLGRTYGYTF,NA,TRBV7-2,TRBJ1-2,many
TGTGCCATCAGCCCGACCCTATACAATGAGCAGTTCTTC,CAISPTLYNEQFF,NA,TRBV10-3,TRBJ2-1,many
TGCGCCAGCAGCTTTGCAGGGCCTGACACTGAAGCTTTCTTT,CASSFAGPDTEAFF,NA,TRBV5-1,TRBJ1-1,many
TGCGCCAGCAGCTTTTTTGTGGAGGGCAACACCGGGGAGCTGTTTTTT,CASSFFVEGNTGELFF,NA,TRBV5-1,TRBJ2-2,many
TGTGCCAGCAGCTTGGGACAGGGGAACATTCAGTACTTC,CASSLGQGNIQYF,TRBD1,TRBV5-6,TRBJ2-4,many
TGTGCCAGCAGCCAACGGGGGATCGGCCTCGTAGCCAAAAACATTCAGTACTTC,CASSQRGIGLVAKNIQYF,NA,TRBV14,TRBJ2-4,many
TGCGCCAGCAGCTTGGCCACGGTCCGGGAGGCCGGGGAGCTGTTTTTT,CASSLATVREAGELFF,TRBD2,TRBV5-1,TRBJ2-2,many
TGTGCCAGCAGCCCCGTAATGGGACAGGGGATAAATGAGCAGTTCTTC,CASSPVMGQGINEQFF,TRBD1,TRBV3-1,TRBJ2-1,many
TGCGCCAGCAGCCCCACGGGGCAGGGGAAGGTCTATGGCTACACCTTC,CASSPTGQGKVYGYTF,NA,TRBV5-1,TRBJ1-2,many
TGTGCCAGCAGTGTGGAGGGGCTGTCATTTCGGGATAGCTCCTACAATGAGCAGTTCTTC,CASSVEGLSFRDSSYNEQFF,NA,TRBV6-4,TRBJ2-1,few
TGTGCCAGCAGCTTAGAGCCGGACTACGAGCAGTACTTC,CASSLEPDYEQYF,NA,TRBV7-2,TRBJ2-7,many
TGCGCCAGCAGCCACAGGACAGGGCTCTCCTACGAGCAGTACTTC,CASSHRTGLSYEQYF,TRBD1,TRBV4-3,TRBJ2-7,many
TGTGCCAGCAGTTACGACATCTCTGGAAACACCATATATTTT,CASSYDISGNTIYF,NA,TRBV6-6,TRBJ1-3,many
TGTGCCAGCAGAATCGCGGCTTCTAGCACAGATACGCAGTATTTT,CASRIAASSTDTQYF,NA,TRBV7-9,TRBJ2-3,medium-sized
TGCAGTGCTAGAGATTTGGCTACTACCCTCACAGATACGCAGTATTTT,CSARDLATTLTDTQYF,NA,TRBV20-1,TRBJ2-3,many
TGTGCCAGCAGTGAATTGGTTTTGGCGCAGTATTTT,CASSELVLAQYF,NA,TRBV6-1,TRBJ2-3,many
TGCGCCAGCAGGCGAACAGACACCGGGGAGCTGTTTTTT,CASRRTDTGELFF,NA,TRBV5-1,TRBJ2-2,many
TGCGCCAGCAGCTTCGACAGAAAGTACGAGCAGTACTTC,CASSFDRKYEQYF,NA,TRBV5-1,TRBJ2-7,many
TGTGCCATCAGTTACGACACCGATGGCTACACCTTC,CAISYDTDGYTF,NA,TRBV10-3,TRBJ1-2,many
TGTGCCATCACCGAGGACAGTAGCGGCTACGAGCAGTACTTC,CAITEDSSGYEQYF,NA,TRBV10-3,TRBJ2-7,many
TGTGCCAGCAGCCTGCCGGGGGCTCTCACAGATACGCAGTATTTT,CASSLPGALTDTQYF,NA,TRBV28,TRBJ2-3,many
TGCGCCAGCGGAAGAGACAGCTACGAGCAGTACTTC,CASGRDSYEQYF,NA,TRBV10-1,TRBJ2-7,many
TGTGCCAGCAGCTCGCAAAGAATCATCCAGGGGGCTGGGAGCACTGAAGCTTTCTTT,CASSSQRIIQGAGSTEAFF,TRBD1,TRBV5-6,TRBJ1-1,many
TGTGCCAGCAGCGGGAACGGGGGCAATCAGCCCCAGCATTTT,CASSGNGGNQPQHF,NA,TRBV27,TRBJ1-5,many
TGCAGTGCTAGAGGGAACCGAGCGGGAGGGAGCTACAATGAGCAGTTCTTC,CSARGNRAGGSYNEQFF,TRBD2,TRBV20-1,TRBJ2-1,many
TGTGCCAGCAGTTACTGGACAGGGGATCAGCCCCAGCATTTT,CASSYWTGDQPQHF,TRBD1,TRBV6-6,TRBJ1-5,NA
TGCAGTGCTACTATGCCGGGAGCCGGGGAGACCCAGTACTTC,CSATMPGAGETQYF,NA,TRBV20-1,TRBJ2-5,many
TGTGCCAGCAGCCAAGAGGGACAGCGCACCTTCGGGAGTACGCAGTATTTT,CASSQEGQRTFGSTQYF,NA,TRBV4-2,TRBJ2-3,NA